The following is a T cell receptor beta chain sequence with its context. Its matching antigen is unknown. The sample is drawn from a study of tumor and adjacent non-tumor tissue in lung cancer. Study-level information: On average, productive TCRbeta reads reached 4 million to 4.5 million per sample. Study results and limitations: TCR diversity was significantly greater in tumor than normal lung tissue.

A modified ARM-PCR protocol with three rounds of nested PCR amplified TCRbeta. TCRdb re-derived calls from the multiplex PCR reads in MiXCR, one entry per CDR3 protein. The table shows approximately 100,000 distinct CDR3 sequences, with about 75% occurring only once. RNA was extracted from bulk tissue without any cell sorting. Trimming took 0 bases from V and 6 from J, leaving 13 bases between them. The CDR3 loop spans 15 amino acids. The germline CDR1 and CDR2 sequences are SGHAT and FQNNGV. This rearrangement joins TRBV11-2 to TRBJ2-3; TRBD1 might be the D (5 bases). Input material: lung tumor tissue. This sequence originates from a woman aged 55-75 years with non-small cell lung cancer. The CDR3: CASSLEGSGRDTQYF. CDR3 sequence (DNA): TGTGCCAGCAGCTTAGAAGGGTCAGGGCGGGATACGCAGTATTTT.